The T cell receptor beta chain under discussion was sequenced for a study of post-analysis software for immune sequencing data. In the study overall: The cohort encompassed relapsing-remitting, secondary progressive and progressive-relapsing multiple sclerosis disease courses.

The CDR3 contains 13 residues. Between the trimmed V and J ends, which lost 7 bases and 5 bases, there was a span of 15 bases. Germline assignment: CDR1 MDHEN and CDR2 SYDVKM. The TCR beta cDNA libraries carried unique molecular identifiers. Each batch of roughly 0.9 to 10 million T cells produced some 500,000 cDNA molecules. One entry per CDR3 protein, called by TCRdb with MiXCR from the PCR reads. The top ten hold 7.6% of the sample, which has 400,000 to 500,000 distinct CDR3 sequences, 30% to 45% seen once. This clonotype came up a few times. The antigen is not known. Study-wide findings and caveats: By F measure, strong co-clustering occurred among samples prepared in the same batch. Compared against controls, patients with multiple sclerosis displayed significantly lower normalized Chao1 diversity. Five TRBV segments, including TRBV5-6, TRBV5-1 and TRBV20-1, were more frequent in patients than controls.

The receptor's source is a girl between 2 and 10 years old with multiple sclerosis. Specimen: blood. The chain has TRBV28 and TRBJ2-7; possibly TRBD1 for D (6 bases). The CDR3 DNA reads as TGTGCCAGCATCCTAACAGGGCACCACGAGCAGTACTTC. Its translation is CASILTGHHEQYF.